This passage covers 22 T cell receptor beta chains from one sample sequenced in a study of T cells in women clearing cervical HPV infection listed by TCRdb under 2018. Library method: the immunoSEQ multiplex PCR assay. Imported from immuneACCESS, the table was reduced by TCRdb to in-frame sequences with V and J called. These copies leave out some clones; in studies compared against another copy, an unresolved V gene accounts for under half, and the cause of the remainder is not known. This specimen's table enumerates some 15,000 clones. The top ten clones comprise roughly a tenth of the sample. The sample taken for sequencing was blood buffy coat. These receptors originate from a woman aged 18-70 years with a cervical HPV16 infection that either progressed to CIN3+ or cleared (not recorded which).

Regarding this clone: The junction and the germline gene differ at one end; a read error may be behind it. The read finishes 3 residues shy of the CDR3 end, and the germline J gene is used to complete it. Within the sample, other DNA sequences also encode this same CDR3. The V and J genes are TRBV19 and TRBJ1-3, with TRBD1 identical over 9 bases. Germline V gene data show CDR1 as LNHDA and CDR2 as SQIVND (reference sequence). The CDR3 runs 15 residues. CDR3 sequence: CASSPRQGDGNTIYF. CDR3 bases read: TGTGCCAGTAGTCCCCGACAGGGGGATGGAAACACA.

Notes on this clone: The read finishes 3 residues shy of the CDR3 end, and the germline J gene is used to complete it. The chain uses TRBV6-1 and TRBJ1-1; a weak D match, TRBD1 (5 bases). V gave up 0 bases and J gave up 4 bases, with 12 bases separating them. This CDR3 spans 15 amino acids. The V gene's germline CDR1 is MNHNS and CDR2 SASEGT. Incomplete CDR3 DNA: TGTGCCAGCAGTGAAGCGCGGGGGGTGGGCACTGAA. Its protein is CASSEARGVGTE. The CDR3 in its entirety is CASSEARGVGTEAFF.

Comment on this clone: The read comes to an end 3 residues before the CDR3 does, leaving the germline J gene to fill in the end. The chain has TRBV9 and TRBJ2-7; TRBD2 agrees at 12 bases. CDR1 is SGDLS, CDR2 YYNGEE, per germline. This CDR3 is 14 amino acids long. Trimming at V came to 4 bases and at J to 5 bases, leaving 4 bases not matched to a gene. The CDR3: CASSPSGRGNEQYF. The CDR3 DNA, read in part, is TGTGCCAGCAGCCCTAGCGGGAGGGGCAACGAG.

Turning to this clone: The CDR3 end falls 3 residues outside the read, so it is completed with the germline J gene. The chain couples TRBV5-4 to TRBJ2-5; D call uncertain. CDR1 is SGHNT and CDR2 is YYREEE in the germline V gene (reference sequence). Between the trimmed V and J ends, which lost 4 bases and 2 bases, there was a span of 15 bases. The CDR3 has 15 amino acids. CDR3 DNA, as far as it was read: TGTGCCAGCAGCAGTTTAAACAGAAGACAAGAGACC. It translates to CASSSLNRRQET. The whole CDR3 sequence reads CASSSLNRRQETQYF.

The CDR3 sequence: CASSLAHTDTQYF. Incomplete CDR3 DNA: TGTGCCAGCAGCTTAGCCCACACAGATACG. The chain couples TRBV7-2 to TRBJ2-3; D not certain. The read falls 3 residues short of the CDR3 end, and the missing part is taken from the germline J gene. The V and J ends lost 0 bases and 2 bases respectively, with 3 bases between them. Germline CDR1 and CDR2: SGHTA and FQGNSA. The CDR3 extends over 13 amino acids.

The CDR3 spells CASSSGLAGVETQYF. CDR3 DNA, as far as it was read: TGTGCCAGCAGCTCGGGACTAGCGGGAGTAGAGACC. The chain couples TRBV7-2 to TRBJ2-5; 14 nucleotides line up with TRBD2. Sequencing ends 3 residues short of the CDR3 end; the germline J gene provides the rest. CDR3 length: 15 amino acids. Germline CDR1 SGHTA, CDR2 FQGNSA. The trim removed 4 bases at V and 4 bases at J, leaving 2 bases unmatched.

Concerning this clone itself: The read comes to an end 3 residues before the CDR3 does, leaving the germline J gene to fill in the end. The V and J genes are TRBV19 and TRBJ1-2; 7 bases match TRBD1. The CDR3 covers 17 residues. CDR1 LNHDA and CDR2 SQIVND come from the germline V gene (reference sequence). CDR3 protein: CASSMEGGDRITDTYTF. Partial CDR3 DNA: TGTGCCAGTAGTATGGAGGGCGGGGACAGAATCACAGATACC.

Remarks on this clone: The observed sequence ends 3 residues before the CDR3 terminus, with the missing tail filled in from the germline J gene. J is TRBJ2-5 and V is TRBV29-1; a weak D match, TRBD2 (6 bases). The CDR3 consists of 15 residues. Germline V gene sequence: CDR1 SQVTM, CDR2 ANQGSEA. Deletions cut 6 bases from V and 0 bases from J, with 17 bases between. CDR3 DNA (partial): TGCAGCGTGACGCTAGCGTCCTCGTACCAAGAGACC. As protein: CSVTLASSYQET. The whole CDR3 reads CSVTLASSYQETQYF.

With respect to this clone: The read halts 3 residues ahead of the CDR3 end, with the missing end drawn from the germline J gene. The V call is TRBV7-9, the J call TRBJ1-2; D not resolved. CDR3 length: 14 residues. The V gene's germline CDR1 is SEHNR and CDR2 FQNEAQ (reference sequence). The covered CDR3 bases are TGTGCCAGCAGCCCTCCGGCAGGCTCCTACGAC. Translating it yields CASSPPAGSYD. The complete CDR3 reads CASSPPAGSYDYTF.

Comments on this clone: The read comes to an end 3 residues before the CDR3 does, leaving the germline J gene to fill in the end. The chain is built from TRBV27 and TRBJ2-2, with 9 bases identical to TRBD1. CDR3 length equals 14 residues. Germline assignment: CDR1 MNHEY and CDR2 SMNVEV (reference sequence). After removal of 5 bases from V and 7 bases from J, the junction contained 5 bases not matched to a gene. Incomplete CDR3 DNA: TGTGCCAGCAGTGCGGGACAGGGTATCGGGGAG. It encodes CASSAGQGIGE. The whole CDR3 protein reads CASSAGQGIGELFF.

In the case of this clone: Read data end 3 residues before the CDR3 end; the end is taken from the germline J gene. The genes are TRBV20-1 and TRBJ2-3, with 7 bases aligning to TRBD2. Germline assignment: CDR1 DFQATT and CDR2 SNEGSKA (reference sequence). This CDR3 contains 13 residues. The covered CDR3 bases are TGCAGTGCTAGAGCCAGCGGGAAAGAGACG. Its protein is CSARASGKET. In full, the CDR3 is CSARASGKETQYF.

Remarks on this clone: One end of the junction varies from germline; a read error may be responsible. The CDR3 is cut off 3 residues early in the read; its end comes from the germline J gene. The J gene is TRBJ1-2, the V gene TRBV7-9; D remains unclear. This CDR3 has 14 amino acids. From germline, CDR1 is SEHNR and CDR2 FQNEAQ (reference sequence). Partial CDR3 DNA: TGTGCCAGCAGCTTTGAAGCGAATGTCTATTGC. Translating gives CASSFEANVYC. The full CDR3 protein is CASSFEANVYCYTF. Variable domain in full (rest from reference TRBV7-9 and TRBJ1-2): DTGVSQNPRHKITKRGQNVTFRCDPISEHNRLYWYRQTLGQGPEFLTYFQNEAQLEKSRLLSDRFSAERPKGSFSTLEIQRTEQGDSAMYLCASSFEANVYCYTFGSGTRLTVV.

About this clone: The sequence runs out 3 residues before the end of the CDR3; the remainder is reconstructed from the germline J gene. The chain couples TRBV5-1 to TRBJ2-2; tentatively, D is TRBD1 (6 bases). There are 13 residues in the CDR3. Per germline, CDR1 SGHRS and CDR2 YFSETQ. The germline V and J ends were trimmed by 4 bases and 5 bases, with 9 bases remaining between them. The CDR3 DNA, read in part, is TGCGCCAGCAGCCAAGGGGGAACCGGGGAG. It yields the protein CASSQGGTGE. The complete CDR3 protein is CASSQGGTGELFF.

On this clone itself: The read ends 3 residues shy of where the CDR3 ends; the end is completed using the germline J gene. This chain uses TRBV29-1 with TRBJ1-2, with D perhaps matching TRBD1 (6 bases). The CDR3 runs 12 residues. Germline-derived CDR1 and CDR2 are SQVTM and ANQGSEA. V dropped 3 bases and J dropped 7 bases, with 12 bases sitting between them. The CDR3 sequence: CSVETNRAGYTF. The CDR3 bases that were read are TGCAGCGTTGAGACCAACAGGGCTGGC.

Details on this clone: The read halts 3 residues ahead of the CDR3 end, with the missing end drawn from the germline J gene. J is TRBJ2-3 and V is TRBV30; TRBD1 aligns across 9 bases. Germline CDR1 and CDR2: GTSNPN and SVGIG (reference sequence). CDR3 size: 15 residues. CDR3 DNA (partial): TGTGCCTGGAGTGTAAGACAGGGGGGTGGTCAGCCG. Its translation: CAWSVRQGGGQP. The full CDR3 is CAWSVRQGGGQPQYF.

For this clone: The CDR3 end is not reached by the read, which stops 3 residues before it; the germline J gene fills it in. The chain is built from TRBV7-4 and TRBJ1-5; TRBD1 aligns across 9 bases. CDR1 is SGHVT and CDR2 is SQSDAQ in the germline V gene. This CDR3 is built from 15 residues. With 2 bases clipped from V and 3 bases from J, the junction kept 2 bases outside the gene matches. The covered CDR3 bases are TGTGCCAGCAGCTTAAGGACAGGGGTCAATCAGCCC. Protein sequence: CASSLRTGVNQP. The CDR3 in full is CASSLRTGVNQPQHF. Variable domain in full (rest from reference TRBV7-4 and TRBJ1-5): GAGVSQSPRYKVAKRGRDVALRCDSISGHVTLYWYRQTLGQGSEVLTYSQSDAQRDKSGRPSGRFSAERPERSVSTLKIQRTEQGDSAVYLCASSLRTGVNQPQHFGDGTRLSIL.

Turning to this clone: The read terminates 3 residues before the CDR3 end, so the remaining end is supplied by the germline J gene. The chain joins TRBV29-1 to TRBJ2-3; 8 bases agree with TRBD1. The CDR3 covers 15 residues. CDR1 SQVTM and CDR2 ANQGSEA come from the germline V gene. The CDR3 reads CSVEHQGAFRNTQYF. Incomplete CDR3 DNA: TGCAGCGTTGAGCACCAGGGGGCCTTCAGGAACACG.

With regard to this clone: The read finishes 3 residues shy of the CDR3 end, and the germline J gene is used to complete it. The chain uses TRBV2 and TRBJ2-7; D not certain. Germline loops: CDR1 SNHLY, CDR2 FYNNEI. V lost 1 base, J lost 3 bases, and 10 bases lay in between. The CDR3 spans 14 residues. The CDR3 spells CASSEGATIYEQYF. Partial CDR3 DNA: TGTGCCAGCAGTGAAGGAGCTACTATCTACGAG. The whole variable domain, filled in from reference TRBV2 and TRBJ2-7, reads EPEVTQTPSHQVTQMGQEVILRCVPISNHLYFYWYRQILGQKVEFLVSFYNNEISEKSEIFDDQFSVERPDGSNFTLKIRSTKLEDSAMYFCASSEGATIYEQYFGPGTRLTVT.

Note on this clone: The read ends 3 residues early relative to the CDR3; the germline J gene fills the gap. The rearrangement uses TRBV5-5 and TRBJ2-3; D might be TRBD2 (6 bases). Germline loops: CDR1 SGHKS, CDR2 YYEKEE (reference sequence). Trimming cost V 0 bases and J 6 bases, with 8 bases left between them. CDR3 length: 13 amino acids. CDR3 amino acids: CASSLVAEDTQYF. Incomplete CDR3 DNA: TGTGCCAGCAGCTTGGTAGCGGAGGATACG.

In regard to this clone: The sequence runs out 3 residues before the end of the CDR3; the remainder is reconstructed from the germline J gene. The chain couples TRBV5-1 to TRBJ1-1; TRBD1 might be the D (6 bases). V was trimmed by 2 bases and J by 4 bases, leaving 9 bases between them. The CDR3 is 13 residues long. The germline gives CDR1 SGHRS, CDR2 YFSETQ. The sequenced CDR3 bases are TGCGCCAGCAGCTTCAACAGGGCCACTGAA. Residues: CASSFNRATE. The CDR3 reads in full as CASSFNRATEAFF.

A remark on this clone: The read stops 3 residues short of the end of the CDR3; the missing end is completed from the germline J gene. The chain recombines TRBV28 with TRBJ1-5, with D possibly being TRBD1 (5 bases). This CDR3 spans 13 amino acids. Germline V gives CDR1 MDHEN, CDR2 SYDVKM. V gave up 8 bases and J gave up 0 bases, with 8 bases separating them. CDR3 in amino acids: CASGGYSNQPQHF. The part of the CDR3 DNA that was read is TGTGCCAGCGGGGGGTATAGCAATCAGCCC.

On this clone: Read sequence stops 3 residues before the CDR3 end, and the germline J gene provides the missing end. This chain uses TRBV20-1 with TRBJ1-4, with 7 nucleotides matching TRBD1. There are 15 residues in the CDR3. The ends lost 0 bases at V and 3 bases at J; junction bases unmatched: 4. Germline CDR1 reads DFQATT; CDR2 reads SNEGSKA (reference sequence). The CDR3 DNA, read in part, is TGCAGTGCTAGAGATCCTGGACAGGCTAATGAAAAA. This codes for CSARDPGQANEK. The whole CDR3 protein is CSARDPGQANEKLFF.